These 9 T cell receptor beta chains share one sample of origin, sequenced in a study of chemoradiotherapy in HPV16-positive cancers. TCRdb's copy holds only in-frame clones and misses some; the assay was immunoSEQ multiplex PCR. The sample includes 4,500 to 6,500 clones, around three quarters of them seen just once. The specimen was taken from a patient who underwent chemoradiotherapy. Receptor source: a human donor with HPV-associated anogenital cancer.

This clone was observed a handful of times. CDR3 loop: CASSWENYGYTF. The CDR3 bases are TGTGCCAGCAGCTGGGAGAACTATGGCTACACCTTC. The rearrangement joins TRBV5-5 to TRBJ1-2; no firm D call. V was clipped by 3 bases and J by 2 bases, with 5 bases between them. Germline V lookup: CDR1 SGHKS, CDR2 YYEKEE (reference sequence). This CDR3 is built from 12 residues.

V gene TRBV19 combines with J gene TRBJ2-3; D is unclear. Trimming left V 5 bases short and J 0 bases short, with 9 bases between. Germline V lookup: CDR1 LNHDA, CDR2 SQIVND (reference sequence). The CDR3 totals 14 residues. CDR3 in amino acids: CASSPPPSTDTQYF. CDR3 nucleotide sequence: TGTGCCAGTAGTCCTCCCCCTAGCACAGATACGCAGTATTTT. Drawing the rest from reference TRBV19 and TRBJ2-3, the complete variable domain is DGGITQSPKYLFRKEGQNVTLSCEQNLNHDAMYWYRQDPGQGLRLIYYSQIVNDFQKGDIAEGYSVSREKKESFPLTVTSAQKNPTAFYLCASSPPPSTDTQYFGPGTRLTVL.

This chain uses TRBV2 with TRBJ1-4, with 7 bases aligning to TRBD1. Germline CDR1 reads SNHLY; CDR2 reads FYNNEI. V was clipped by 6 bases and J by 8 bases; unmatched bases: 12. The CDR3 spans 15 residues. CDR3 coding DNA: TGTGCCAGCAGGGATGACAGGGCCGGAAGGGAAAAACTGTTTTTT. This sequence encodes CASRDDRAGREKLFF. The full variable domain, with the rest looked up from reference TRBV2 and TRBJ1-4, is EPEVTQTPSHQVTQMGQEVILRCVPISNHLYFYWYRQILGQKVEFLVSFYNNEISEKSEIFDDQFSVERPDGSNFTLKIRSTKLEDSAMYFCASRDDRAGREKLFFGSGTQLSVL.

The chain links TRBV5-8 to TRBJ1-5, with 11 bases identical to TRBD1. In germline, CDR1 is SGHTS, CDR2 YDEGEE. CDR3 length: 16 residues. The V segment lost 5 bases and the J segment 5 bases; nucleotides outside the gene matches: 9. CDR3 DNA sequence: TGTGCCAGCAGTTTTTCCGGACAGGGGGCCCATCAGCCCCAGCATTTT. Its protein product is CASSFSGQGAHQPQHF.

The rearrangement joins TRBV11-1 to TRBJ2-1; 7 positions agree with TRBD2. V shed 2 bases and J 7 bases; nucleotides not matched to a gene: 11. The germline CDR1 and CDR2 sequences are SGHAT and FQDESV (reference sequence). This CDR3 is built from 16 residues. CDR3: CASSLLLSGVGNEQFF. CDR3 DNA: TGTGCCAGCAGCTTATTATTGAGCGGGGTGGGGAATGAGCAGTTCTTC.

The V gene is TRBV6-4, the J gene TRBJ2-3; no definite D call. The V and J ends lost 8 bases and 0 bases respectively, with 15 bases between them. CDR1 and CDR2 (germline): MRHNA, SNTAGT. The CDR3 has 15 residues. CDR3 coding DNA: TGTGCCAGCCAACCAGTAACCCCTAGCACAGATACGCAGTATTTT. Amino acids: CASQPVTPSTDTQYF.

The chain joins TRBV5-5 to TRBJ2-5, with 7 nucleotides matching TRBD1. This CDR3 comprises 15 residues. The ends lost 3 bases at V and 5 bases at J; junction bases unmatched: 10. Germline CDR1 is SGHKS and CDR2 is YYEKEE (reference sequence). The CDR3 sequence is CASSSDRSSRETQYF. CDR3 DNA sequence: TGTGCCAGCAGCTCGGACAGGTCTTCTCGGGAGACCCAGTACTTC.

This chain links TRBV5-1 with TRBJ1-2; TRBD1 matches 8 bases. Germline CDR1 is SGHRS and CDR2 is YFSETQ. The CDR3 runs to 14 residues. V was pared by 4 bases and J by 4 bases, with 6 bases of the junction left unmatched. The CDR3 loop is CASSPGDRLYGYTF. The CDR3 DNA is TGCGCCAGCAGCCCCGGGGACAGGCTCTATGGCTACACCTTC. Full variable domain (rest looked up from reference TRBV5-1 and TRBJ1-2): KAGVTQTPRYLIKTRGQQVTLSCSPISGHRSVSWYQQTPGQGLQFLFEYFSETQRNKGNFPGRFSGRQFSNSRSEMNVSTLELGDSALYLCASSPGDRLYGYTFGSGTRLTVV.

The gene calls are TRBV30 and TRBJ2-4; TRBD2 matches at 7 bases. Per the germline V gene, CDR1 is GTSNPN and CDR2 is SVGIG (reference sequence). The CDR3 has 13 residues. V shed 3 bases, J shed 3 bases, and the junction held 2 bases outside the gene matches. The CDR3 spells CAWSAGDKNIQYF. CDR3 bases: TGTGCCTGGAGCGCGGGGGACAAAAACATTCAGTACTTC.